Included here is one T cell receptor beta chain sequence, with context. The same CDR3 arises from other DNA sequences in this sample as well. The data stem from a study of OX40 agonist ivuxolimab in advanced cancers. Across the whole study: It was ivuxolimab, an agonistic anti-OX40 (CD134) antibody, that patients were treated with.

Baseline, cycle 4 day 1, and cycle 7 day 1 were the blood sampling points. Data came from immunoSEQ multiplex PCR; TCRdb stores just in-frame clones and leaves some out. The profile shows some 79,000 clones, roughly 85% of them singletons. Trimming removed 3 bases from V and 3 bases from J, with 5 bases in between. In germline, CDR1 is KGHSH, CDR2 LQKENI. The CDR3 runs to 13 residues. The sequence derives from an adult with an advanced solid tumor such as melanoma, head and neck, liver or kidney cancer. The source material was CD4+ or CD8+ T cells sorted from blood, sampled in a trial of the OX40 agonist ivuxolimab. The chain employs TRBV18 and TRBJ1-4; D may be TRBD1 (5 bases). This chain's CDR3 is CASSPGANEKLFF. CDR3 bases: TGTGCCAGCTCACCGGGGGCTAATGAAAAACTGTTTTTT.